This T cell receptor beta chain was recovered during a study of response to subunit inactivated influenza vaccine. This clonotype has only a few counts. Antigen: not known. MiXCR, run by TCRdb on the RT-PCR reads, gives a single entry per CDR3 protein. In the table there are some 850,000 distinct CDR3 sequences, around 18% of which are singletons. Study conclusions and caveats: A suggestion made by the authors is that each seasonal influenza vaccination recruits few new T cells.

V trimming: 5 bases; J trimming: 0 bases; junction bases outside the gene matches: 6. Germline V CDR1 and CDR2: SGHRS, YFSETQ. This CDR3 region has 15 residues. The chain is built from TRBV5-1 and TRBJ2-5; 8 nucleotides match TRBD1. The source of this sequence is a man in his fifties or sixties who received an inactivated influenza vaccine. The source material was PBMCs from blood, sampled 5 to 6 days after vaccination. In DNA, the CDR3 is TGCGCCAGCAGGGTTCAGGGGGCGAACCAAGAGACCCAGTACTTC. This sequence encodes CASRVQGANQETQYF. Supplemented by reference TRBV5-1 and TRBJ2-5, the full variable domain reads KAGVTQTPRYLIKTRGQQVTLSCSPISGHRSVSWYQQTPGQGLQFLFEYFSETQRNKGNFPGRFSGRQFSNSRSEMNVSTLELGDSALYLCASRVQGANQETQYFGPGTRLLVL.